Listed here is a single T cell receptor (beta chain). Its antigen target is currently unknown. Base qualities are not recorded, but no much larger clone differs from it by a single base. The sample originates from a study of spatial heterogeneity in lung cancer (dated by TCRdb to about 2019). Regarding the study in general: More beta-chain than alpha-chain transcripts were consistently detected, likely reflecting higher beta-chain transcript abundance. In tumor regions, TCR transcript counts showed a strong correlation with a T cell transcriptional module score from matched bulk RNA-seq. At surgery, both alpha and beta chains were TCR-sequenced in 220 tumor regions, 63 to 80 matched nontumor lung samples and around 50 PBMC samples. In the raw uncorrected reads, each unique combination of TCR and UMI appeared more than ten times on average. The study quantitatively compared TCR alpha and beta repertoires across multiple tumor regions, matched nontumor lung and blood in non-small cell lung cancer. TCR repertoire features were related to nonsynonymous mutation counts determined by whole-exome sequencing of tumor tissue.

Paper-wide results and their limitations: The tumor nonsynonymous mutation count correlated with the number of expanded alpha and beta TCRs within the tumor. Additional single-cell paired TCR alpha and beta sequencing was considered necessary to confirm, at a functional level, the hypothesis that regional TCRs recognize regional mutations. The count of ubiquitous expanded TCRs correlated with the count of ubiquitous nonsynonymous mutations, and the count of regional expanded TCRs correlated with the count of regional nonsynonymous mutations. TCR-seq coverage of tumor T cells was estimated at only around 6.7% for alpha chains and 12% to 15% for beta chains.

The time point label for this specimen denotes: sample taken at primary tumor resection. Samples were obtained from approximately 77 patients with early-stage, untreated non-small cell lung cancer from the lung TRACERx cohort. Whole RNA extracted from tumor and nontumor lung tissue, or from cryopreserved PBMC samples, was used for TCR sequencing without cell sorting. A patient was chosen for TCR sequencing only when enough RNA was available from at least two tumor regions. A lung pathologist reviewed the tumor and adjacent nontumor lung specimens before the specimens were selected. Libraries were built with 5' RACE. Data came from a NextSeq 500. To allow correction of PCR and sequencing errors, the TCR library protocol tagged every TCR cDNA molecule with a unique molecular identifier. On the authors' methods: TCR identification, UMI-based error correction and CDR3 extraction were all carried out with Decombinator tools. Expanded TCRs were defined as those above a frequency of 2 per 1,000, corresponding to the top 1% of the tumor frequency distribution. Expanded tumor TCRs were classed as regional if statistically deemed absent (corrected P<0.05) from at least one tumor region, otherwise ubiquitous. Each repertoire was subsampled 100 times to 5,000 TCRs, after which Renyi diversity was computed with the R vegan package. CDR3 similarity networks were built from amino acid triplet string-kernel similarity, connecting CDR3s with pairwise similarity above 0.82. The raw public data were reprocessed by TCRdb itself: fastp quality trimming at Q25, MiXCR clonotype calling, in-frame beta chains only. Rows with a matching CDR3 protein are joined into one entry that keeps the most common DNA and genes. The V and J calls and clone size are TCRdb's, not the authors'. The sample table holds about 24,000 distinct CDR3 sequences, of which approximately 8.8% were seen once. The ten largest clones represent just under 8% of the sample.

From the germline V gene (reference sequence), CDR1 is GTSNPN and CDR2 is SVGIG. V was cut back by 3 bases and J by 6 bases, leaving a gap of 7 bases between them. CDR3 length: 11 amino acids, cysteine to phenylalanine. CDR3 DNA only is kept here, 33 bases in frame from base 1. This receptor was taken from a male donor with early-stage non-small cell lung cancer. The starting material was lung tumor tissue, obtained at surgery. The sequence is built from TRBV30 and TRBJ2-3; the D gene cannot be named for sure. The CDR3 protein: CAWSPRDTQYF. The DNA sequence follows: TGTGCCTGGAGCCCCCGCGATACGCAGTATTTT.